This T cell receptor beta chain was documented in a study of cytomegalovirus exposure and HLA in healthy donors. This clone was detected once. V dropped 1 base and J dropped 6 bases, with 15 bases sitting between them. CDR1 SGHAT and CDR2 FQNNGV come from the germline V gene. The CDR3 consists of 16 residues. It was with 60 Vbeta and 13 Jbeta primers that the PCR ran. Libraries were prepared by immunoSEQ multiplex PCR; TCRdb keeps only in-frame clonotypes and omits some of them. The table has 150,000 or so clones, roughly 80% seen once; the top ten hold approximately 4.4%. The sequence was obtained from a woman aged 18-29 years in good health and CMV-seropositive. The sequencing sample was made of PBMCs. This chain uses TRBV11-2 with TRBJ1-4; D is undetermined. This CDR3 is CASSLVGSRWDEKLFF. CDR3 nucleotides: TGTGCCAGCAGCTTAGTAGGTTCGAGGTGGGATGAAAAACTGTTTTTT.